The 21 T cell receptor beta chains below were found in one sample sequenced in a study of blood T cells in healthy people across ages. Primed by a sample-barcoded 5' primer and a J-beta primer mix, a second PCR proceeded for about 6 to 12 cycles. Each CDR3 protein is one row after TCRdb ran MiXCR on the 5' RACE reads. The sample has roughly 700,000 distinct CDR3 sequences, about 32% seen once. Material: blood. These receptors all stem from a woman aged 80 or over in good health.

The rearrangement links TRBV4-3 to TRBJ2-3; D tentatively fits TRBD1 or TRBD2 (7 bases each). The CDR3 covers 17 residues. Looked up from germline, CDR1 is LGHNA and CDR2 is YSLEER. V gave up 3 bases and J gave up 1 base, with 17 bases separating them. The CDR3 DNA reads TGCGCCAGCAGCCACCGAACAGGGGCGGGGGGCACAGATACGCAGTATTTT. Translation: CASSHRTGAGGTDTQYF.

This clonotype was seen a single time. The chain recombines TRBV6-5 with TRBJ1-1, with D hard to call. Trimming removed 0 bases from V and 4 bases from J, with 12 bases in between. This CDR3 contains 15 residues. From germline, CDR1 is MNHEY and CDR2 SVGAGI. CDR3 sequence: CASSYSNIRCTEAFF. CDR3 bases: TGTGCCAGCAGTTACTCGAATATTCGGTGCACTGAAGCTTTCTTT.

This clonotype was counted many times. V is TRBV7-3 and J is TRBJ2-2, with no clear D. The CDR3 covers 15 residues. CDR1 is SGHTA and CDR2 is FQGTGA in the germline V gene. The ends were cut back, 5 bases at V and 4 bases at J, with 14 bases in the middle. The CDR3 DNA is TGTGCCAGCAGCCCCAATACCGAACGCACCGGGGAGCTGTTTTTT. It yields the protein CASSPNTERTGELFF.

This chain links TRBV5-1 with TRBJ2-3; 11 nucleotides align to TRBD2. Germline V lookup: CDR1 SGHRS, CDR2 YFSETQ. The CDR3 sequence is 17 residues long. Trimming removed 4 bases from V and 1 base from J; junction bases left unmatched: 8. The chain's CDR3 is CASSPEELAGGTDTQYF. The DNA of the CDR3 is TGCGCCAGCAGCCCGGAGGAACTAGCGGGGGGCACAGATACGCAGTATTTT.

This clonotype was picked up many times. The V call is TRBV15, the J call TRBJ2-1; 8 bases are shared with TRBD1. This CDR3 has 13 amino acids. Germline CDR1 and CDR2: LNHNV and YYDKDF (reference sequence). V was clipped by 3 bases and J by 9 bases; unmatched bases: 4. The chain's CDR3 is CATSRAQGGEQFF. The CDR3 nucleotides read TGTGCCACCAGCAGGGCACAGGGGGGTGAGCAGTTCTTC. Full variable domain (missing parts from reference TRBV15 and TRBJ2-1): DAMVIQNPRYQVTQFGKPVTLSCSQTLNHNVMYWYQQKSSQAPKLLFHYYDKDFNNEADTPDNFQSRRPNTSFCFLDIRSPGLGDTAMYLCATSRAQGGEQFFGPGTRLTVL.

There are many counts of this clonotype. This chain links TRBV5-1 with TRBJ1-1; D unclear. Per germline, CDR1 SGHRS and CDR2 YFSETQ. V lost 5 bases and J lost 0, with 8 bases in between. The length of the CDR3 is 13 residues. The CDR3 DNA reads as TGCGCCAGCAGAAAGGATGTGAACACTGAAGCTTTCTTT. This translates into CASRKDVNTEAFF.

The sample holds many counts of this clonotype. The chain employs TRBV6-2 or TRBV6-3 and TRBJ2-3; 11 bases line up with TRBD2. The J segment lost 4 bases and the V segment lost 5 bases, leaving 11 bases of the junction unmatched. Germline CDR1 is MNHEY and CDR2 is SVGEGT. The CDR3 covers 17 residues. In DNA, the CDR3 is TGTGCCAGCAGTCCCCGACCGGTACTAGCGGGGGCAGATACGCAGTATTTT. It codes for CASSPRPVLAGADTQYF.

At least ten counts were recorded for this clonotype. Compared with germline, one end of the junction differs, possibly owing to a read error. The chain recombines TRBV5-1 with TRBJ2-7; D tentatively reads TRBD1 or TRBD2 (5 bases each). Germline loops: CDR1 SGHRS, CDR2 YFSETQ. The CDR3 is 14 amino acids. The CDR3 loop reads CASSSGQGTYEQYF. The CDR3 region has the DNA TGTGCCAGCTCGTCGGGGCAGGGTACCTACGAGCAGTACTTC.

At least ten counts were recorded for this clonotype. V gene TRBV9 combines with J gene TRBJ2-5; 12 bases map to TRBD2. V lost 4 bases, J lost 5 bases, and 3 bases stayed unmatched. This CDR3 is 14 amino acids long. Germline loops: CDR1 SGDLS, CDR2 YYNGEE. In nucleotides, the CDR3 is TGTGCCAGCAGCTCCGGGACTAGCGGGGAGACCCAGTACTTC. Protein: CASSSGTSGETQYF.

This clonotype turned up a few times. A much bigger clone sits one base away, suggesting this may be a read error. The gene calls are TRBV5-1 and TRBJ2-5; 12 bases fit TRBD2. Losses at the gene ends were 0 bases for V and 11 bases for J; bases not matched to a gene: 11. This CDR3 contains 16 residues. Germline-derived CDR1 and CDR2 are SGHRS and YFSETQ. CDR3 residues: CASSLELAGGRNEQYF. The CDR3 DNA reads TGCGCCAGCAGCTTGGAGCTAGCGGGGGGGCGCAATGAGCAGTACTTC.

The table lists this clonotype with many counts. CDR3 sequence: CASSIGGRETQYF. The DNA of the CDR3 is TGTGCCAGTAGTATAGGGGGGCGAGAGACCCAGTACTTC. The rearrangement uses TRBV19 and TRBJ2-5; TRBD1 is a possible D gene (6 bases). V was clipped by 1 base and J by 4 bases, with 7 bases between them. Germline CDR1 is LNHDA and CDR2 is SQIVND (reference sequence). The CDR3 loop spans 13 amino acids.

There are many counts of this clonotype. The chain carries TRBV27 and TRBJ1-2; D perhaps matches TRBD1 (6 bases). Germline loops: CDR1 MNHEY, CDR2 SMNVEV (reference sequence). CDR3 length: 15 residues. V was shortened by 0 bases and J by 4 bases, with 12 bases between the two germline ends. In nucleotides, the CDR3 is TGTGCCAGCAGTTTATCAACAGGGAATACCTATGGCTACACCTTC. This encodes CASSLSTGNTYGYTF.

About this clonotype: A read error is possible here, since a much larger clone lies one base away. This chain links TRBV29-1 with TRBJ1-1, with TRBD1 as a possible D gene (6 bases). Germline CDR1 reads SQVTM; CDR2 reads ANQGSEA. V was pared by 8 bases and J by 5 bases, with 24 bases between. The CDR3 extends over 15 amino acids. The CDR3 spells CSTHGGAGASTEAFF. The DNA for the CDR3 is TGCAGCACCCACGGAGGGGCGGGGGCGAGTACTGAAGCTTTCTTT.

This clonotype came up a few times. The V gene is TRBV5-1, the J gene TRBJ1-1, with D hard to call. The germline V and J ends were trimmed by 0 bases and 2 bases, with 11 bases remaining between them. This CDR3 is built from 15 residues. The V gene's germline CDR1 is SGHRS and CDR2 YFSETQ. CDR3 sequence reads: CASSLEWPINTEAFF. In DNA, the CDR3 is TGCGCCAGCAGCTTGGAGTGGCCGATCAACACTGAAGCTTTCTTT.

At least ten counts were recorded for this clonotype. The chain uses TRBV6-5 and TRBJ1-6, with 9 bases that match TRBD1. Germline V gene data show CDR1 as MNHEY and CDR2 as SVGAGI. The ends lost 5 bases at V and 10 bases at J; junction bases unmatched: 3. This CDR3 has 13 residues. This CDR3 reads CASSNRGRSPLHF. The DNA for the CDR3 is TGTGCCAGCAGTAACAGGGGGCGATCACCCCTCCACTTT.

This clonotype was counted many times. V usage is TRBV20-1 and J usage is TRBJ1-2; D is undetermined. Trimming removed 1 base at V and 0 bases at J, with 9 bases between. The CDR3 contains 14 residues. Germline V gene sequence: CDR1 DFQATT, CDR2 SNEGSKA (reference sequence). The CDR3 is CSARVQPANYGYTF. In nucleotides, the CDR3 is TGCAGTGCTAGAGTCCAGCCAGCTAACTATGGCTACACCTTC.

Points on this clonotype: A read error is possible here, since a much larger clone lies one base away. The CDR3 region is CASERGGEQYF. CDR3 coding DNA: TGTGCCAGCGAGAGGGGCGGCGAGCAGTACTTC. The gene calls are TRBV28 and TRBJ2-5; D tentatively reads TRBD1 or TRBD2 (5 bases each). Near its end, the DNA agrees better with TRBJ2-7, so the J call may be wrong. The germline V gene encodes CDR1 MDHEN and CDR2 SYDVKM. The CDR3 is 11 amino acids.

The chain uses TRBV4-2 and TRBJ1-1, with no clear D. CDR3 length equals 13 residues. The germline V and J ends were trimmed by 0 bases and 6 bases, with 8 bases remaining between them. CDR1 and CDR2 from the germline V gene are LGHNA and YNFKEQ. The CDR3: CASSQERVPEAFF. In nucleotides, the CDR3 is TGTGCCAGCAGCCAAGAAAGGGTTCCTGAAGCTTTCTTT.

Many counts were recorded for this clonotype. The V and J genes are TRBV5-6 and TRBJ2-1, with 8 nucleotides matching TRBD2. With 6 bases clipped from V and 3 bases from J, the junction kept 8 bases outside the gene matches. This CDR3 contains 15 residues. Germline values: CDR1 SGHDT, CDR2 YYEEEE. CDR3 region: CASTPGLEVYNEQFF. Written as DNA, the CDR3 is TGTGCCAGCACTCCGGGACTAGAGGTCTACAATGAGCAGTTCTTC.

The rearrangement uses TRBV9 and TRBJ2-1; 16 bases agree with TRBD2. V lost 3 bases, J lost 9 bases, and 6 bases stayed unmatched. CDR3 size: 16 residues. CDR1 is SGDLS, CDR2 YYNGEE, per germline. The CDR3 DNA follows: TGTGCCAGCAGCGCCGGGACTAGCGGGGGGGCCAGTGAGCAGTTCTTC. This codes for CASSAGTSGGASEQFF.

There are many counts of this clonotype. The J gene is TRBJ1-2, the V gene TRBV29-1; TRBD1 might be the D (5 bases). V gave up 7 bases and J gave up 5 bases, with 14 bases separating them. The CDR3 is made up of 12 amino acids. Germline V gene data show CDR1 as SQVTM and CDR2 as ANQGSEA. The CDR3 loop reads CSAGGGAYGYTF. DNA for the CDR3: TGCAGCGCCGGGGGGGGAGCGTATGGCTACACCTTC.